A selection of T cell receptor beta chains follows, all from one sample in a study of T cells in Graves' hyperthyroidism and ophthalmopathy. MiXCR, run by TCRdb on the multiplex PCR reads, gives a single entry per CDR3 protein. The sample includes more than 550,000 distinct CDR3 sequences, approximately 18% of them seen just once. Specimen: blood. All receptors derive from a woman between 45 and 65 years old with Graves' hyperthyroidism that later progressed to Graves' ophthalmopathy. Each CDR3 is given with its conserved first and last residue. The D gene is left open where the match is weak. Rows may omit the clone size; those that give it use once, few, many or a size class.

TRBV7-3	16	TRBJ2-2	TRBD1	-	CASSSGQGDDTGELFF	TGTGCCAGCAGCTCCGGACAGGGGGACGACACCGGGGAGCTGTTTTTT
TRBV4-1	15	TRBJ2-7	-	once	CASSQEPRSFYEQYF	TGCGCCAGCAGCCAAGAACCTCGGAGCTTCTACGAGCAGTACTTC
TRBV2	15	TRBJ2-2	-	many	CASSEGGSNTGELFF	TGTGCCAGCAGTGAAGGCGGGTCTAACACCGGGGAGCTGTTTTTT
TRBV11-2	14	TRBJ2-2	-	many	CASSSSANTGELFF	TGTGCCAGCAGCTCCAGCGCGAACACCGGGGAGCTGTTTTTT
TRBV5-5	15	TRBJ1-5	-	many	CASSRSGVFEQPQHF	TGTGCCAGCAGCCGGTCAGGGGTCTTTGAGCAGCCCCAGCATTTT
TRBV7-2	15	TRBJ1-5	TRBD1	few	CASSFTRDRAQPQHF	TGTGCCAGCAGCTTTACCCGGGACAGGGCTCAGCCCCAGCATTTT
TRBV10-2	14	TRBJ1-1	-	few	CASTLSAENTEAFF	TGCGCCAGCACCTTAAGTGCAGAGAACACTGAAGCTTTCTTT
TRBV5-1	16	TRBJ2-7	-	many	CASSSYSGVHTYEQYF	TGCGCCAGCAGCTCTTATTCAGGGGTCCACACCTACGAGCAGTACTTC
TRBV2	14	TRBJ2-7	-	-	CASSQGSLEGEQYF	TGTGCCAGCAGCCAGGGGAGTCTGGAGGGCGAGCAGTACTTC
TRBV7-9	13	TRBJ2-7	-	-	CASNPAGSSEQYF	TGTGCCAGCAACCCCGCAGGGAGTTCCGAGCAGTACTTC
TRBV6-6	13	TRBJ1-5	-	-	CASSYGADQPQHF	TGTGCCAGCAGTTACGGGGCCGATCAGCCCCAGCATTTT
TRBV7-9	17	TRBJ1-3	TRBD1	-	CASSALTGGLSGNTIYF	TGTGCCAGCAGCGCGTTGACAGGGGGCCTCTCTGGAAACACCATATATTTT
TRBV4-1	19	TRBJ1-2	TRBD1	-	CASSQSQGAFSMGDYGYTF	TGCGCCAGCAGCCAGTCACAGGGGGCGTTTTCAATGGGGGACTATGGCTACACCTTC
TRBV3-1	14	TRBJ2-2	TRBD1	many	CASSPRGHGGELFF	TGTGCCAGCAGCCCCAGGGGGCACGGCGGGGAGCTGTTTTTT
TRBV6-1	16	TRBJ2-1	-	few	CASSEPRLGSYNEQFF	TGTGCCAGCAGTGAACCCCGACTAGGATCCTACAATGAGCAGTTCTTC
TRBV4-1	15	TRBJ1-5	-	few	CASSQEQGSGQPQHF	TGCGCCAGCAGCCAAGAGCAGGGGTCAGGTCAGCCCCAGCATTTT
TRBV3-1	16	TRBJ1-2	TRBD1	many	CASSQEWRQGAGGYTF	TGTGCCAGCAGCCAAGAGTGGCGCCAGGGGGCTGGTGGCTACACCTTC
TRBV10-3	13	TRBJ2-5	-	few	CATSLNSRETQYF	TGTGCCACATCTCTTAACAGCCGAGAGACCCAGTACTTC
TRBV6-6	14	TRBJ1-1	-	many	CASSYSKGGTEAFF	TGTGCCAGCAGTTACAGTAAGGGAGGAACTGAAGCTTTCTTT
TRBV5-6	13	TRBJ1-1	-	few	CASTPPVNTEAFF	TGTGCCAGCACCCCCCCGGTGAACACTGAAGCTTTCTTT
TRBV6-1	16	TRBJ1-6	-	few	CASSTSQGPYNSPLHF	TGTGCCAGCAGTACTAGCCAGGGCCCCTATAATTCACCCCTCCACTTT
TRBV7-9	11	TRBJ1-2	-	few	CASSSARGYTF	TGTGCCAGCAGCTCCGCTCGGGGCTACACCTTC
TRBV29-1	12	TRBJ2-5	TRBD2	-	CSVVRGEETQYF	TGCAGCGTTGTTCGGGGGGAAGAGACCCAGTACTTC
TRBV6-1	16	TRBJ2-1	TRBD1	few	CASSHGPGTGVGEQFF	TGTGCCAGCAGCCACGGTCCCGGGACAGGGGTCGGTGAGCAGTTCTTC
TRBV7-9	16	TRBJ2-1	TRBD2	-	CASSLLSGGGLGEQFF	TGTGCCAGCAGCTTATTAAGCGGGGGGGGCCTGGGAGAGCAGTTCTTC
TRBV3-1	17	TRBJ2-3	TRBD1	many	CASSQDWAGGLTDTQYF	TGTGCCAGCAGCCAAGATTGGGCAGGGGGTCTAACAGATACGCAGTATTTT
TRBV12-3/TRBV12-4	13	TRBJ1-2	-	many	CASSFARENGYTF	TGTGCCAGCAGTTTTGCCAGGGAGAATGGCTACACCTTC
TRBV30	18	TRBJ1-1	TRBD1	-	CAWKGRPGQGKKGTEAFF	TGTGCCTGGAAGGGACGACCGGGACAGGGCAAAAAGGGCACTGAAGCTTTCTTT
TRBV6-5	17	TRBJ2-1	-	-	CASSYSRGVLSYNEQFF	TGTGCCAGCAGTTATTCGAGGGGGGTCCTCTCCTACAATGAGCAGTTCTTC
TRBV19	13	TRBJ2-5	TRBD2	-	CDSGEWGGETQYF	TGTGACAGCGGGGAGTGGGGGGGAGAGACCCAGTACTTC
TRBV7-4	17	TRBJ1-6	-	-	CASINLEGGPYNSPLHF	TGTGCCAGCATCAATCTCGAGGGGGGGCCCTATAATTCACCCCTCCACTTT
TRBV5-1	13	TRBJ2-1	TRBD1	many	CASSPPADREQFF	TGCGCCAGCAGCCCTCCCGCGGACAGGGAGCAGTTCTTC
TRBV9	16	TRBJ2-1	TRBD2	-	CASSVAASGAYNEQFF	TGTGCCAGCAGCGTAGCTGCTAGCGGGGCCTACAATGAGCAGTTCTTC
TRBV7-2	16	TRBJ2-1	TRBD1	once	CASSLSGQGSYNEQFF	TGTGCCAGCAGCTTATCAGGACAGGGTTCATACAATGAGCAGTTCTTC
TRBV5-4	15	TRBJ1-2	TRBD1	few	CASNDRDRGNYGYTF	TGTGCCAGCAACGACCGGGACAGGGGGAACTATGGCTACACCTTC
TRBV3-1	15	TRBJ2-1	-	few	CASSHFRGAENEQFF	TGTGCCAGCAGCCACTTCCGGGGGGCTGAAAATGAGCAGTTCTTC
TRBV6-1	14	TRBJ1-1	TRBD1	many	CASSETGEGTEAFF	TGTGCCAGCAGTGAAACAGGGGAAGGGACTGAAGCTTTCTTT
TRBV27	11	TRBJ1-2	-	many	CASWGADGYTF	TGTGCCAGCTGGGGTGCGGATGGCTACACCTTC
TRBV12-3/TRBV12-4	14	TRBJ2-1	-	-	CASIPAGFIDEQFF	TGTGCCAGCATCCCCGCGGGGTTCATCGATGAGCAGTTCTTC
TRBV11-2	14	TRBJ2-2	-	many	CASSLVRGSGELFF	TGTGCCAGCAGCTTAGTTCGGGGGTCCGGGGAGCTGTTTTTT
TRBV13	19	TRBJ2-1	TRBD2	-	CASSLTGLAGGLSYNEQFF	TGTGCCAGCAGCTTAACGGGACTAGCGGGGGGACTCTCCTACAATGAGCAGTTCTTC
TRBV19	15	TRBJ1-2	TRBD1	-	CASSKPQGRVYGYTF	TGTGCCAGTAGTAAGCCACAGGGGCGAGTTTATGGCTACACCTTC
TRBV11-2	17	TRBJ1-2	-	many	CASSLDLGAGGAYGYTF	TGTGCCAGCAGCTTAGATCTTGGGGCAGGAGGGGCATATGGCTACACCTTC
TRBV12-3/TRBV12-4	17	TRBJ1-2	TRBD1	few	CASSLPGQGVWGYGYTF	TGTGCCAGCAGTTTACCGGGACAGGGCGTTTGGGGCTATGGCTACACCTTC
TRBV19	16	TRBJ1-1	TRBD1	few	CASSIKDRGMNTEAFF	TGTGCCAGTAGTATAAAAGACAGGGGTATGAACACTGAAGCTTTCTTT
TRBV30	14	TRBJ1-6	TRBD1	-	CAWNRQGIWSPLHF	TGTGCCTGGAATCGACAGGGTATTTGGTCACCCCTCCACTTT
TRBV3-1	17	TRBJ2-3	TRBD2	many	CASSQGTGTSGTDTQYF	TGTGCCAGCAGCCAAGGAACCGGGACTAGCGGCACAGATACGCAGTATTTT
TRBV20-1	13	TRBJ1-1	-	-	CSAVGNMNTEAFF	TGCAGTGCAGTGGGAAATATGAACACTGAAGCTTTCTTT
TRBV12-3/TRBV12-4	13	TRBJ2-7	-	many	CASSLGIHYEQYF	TGTGCCAGCAGTTTGGGCATTCACTACGAGCAGTACTTC
TRBV19	18	TRBJ2-5	TRBD2	few	CASSTSAGSGGARETQYF	TGTGCCAGTAGTACGTCTGCTGGTAGCGGGGGGGCCCGAGAGACCCAGTACTTC
TRBV12-3/TRBV12-4	15	TRBJ1-5	TRBD1	few	CASSLEGQRNQPQHF	TGTGCCAGCAGTTTGGAGGGACAGAGGAATCAGCCCCAGCATTTT
TRBV11-3	13	TRBJ2-2	-	many	CASSFDFAGELFF	TGTGCCAGCAGCTTCGACTTCGCTGGGGAGCTGTTTTTT
TRBV5-8	14	TRBJ1-2	-	few	CASSVYGGGYGYTF	TGTGCCAGCAGCGTCTATGGGGGTGGCTATGGCTACACCTTC